This T cell receptor beta chain emerged from a study of T cells after yellow fever vaccination. About the study: Libraries from low-cell-number fractions were prepared with the SMART-Seq v4 Ultra Low Input RNA kit.

Findings and limits, study-wide: Most clones from primary vaccination were detected again post-booster (just over 95% CD4, 88% CD8). The study noted that FACS-sorted repertoires could contain abundant clonotypes contaminating from the bulk population.

Comments on this clonotype: The antigen remains unidentified.

Germline V gene lookup returns CDR1 SGHTA and CDR2 FQGNSA. The CDR3 extends over 15 amino acids. Between the trimmed V and J ends, which lost 1 base and 4 bases, there was a span of 11 bases. A 5'RACE template-switching step, the method used to make TCR cDNA, added a universal primer site and UMIs. TCRdb fed the 5' RACE reads into MiXCR, producing one record per CDR3 protein. In the table there are 250,000 or so distinct CDR3 sequences, roughly 3.7% of which are singletons. The chain recombines TRBV7-2 with TRBJ1-3; D remains ambiguous. Material: PBMCs, obtained 15 days after the yellow fever booster vaccination. The TCR originated in a man in his late teens or twenties who received the YFV17D yellow fever vaccine. The DNA of the CDR3 is TGTGCCAGCAGCTTAGAGCTCGGGGTGGGAAACACCATATATTTT. Amino acids: CASSLELGVGNTIYF.